The rows below give T cell receptor beta chains drawn from one sample of a study of T cell repertoires in cytomegalovirus infection. Antigens for these TCRs are unknown. MiXCR, run by TCRdb on the reads, gives a single entry per CDR3 protein. The profile shows fewer than 1,000,000 distinct CDR3 sequences, approximately 31% of them singletons. This material consisted of cultured CD8+ T cells from PBMCs, taken from culture after CMV antigen stimulation. These receptors all stem from a human donor in good health (CMV status not recorded). Some clones in this sample may be carry-over from other donors' samples. The CDR3 runs from the conserved cysteine through the conserved F or W.

J gene	V gene	CDR3 protein
TRBJ2-5	TRBV4-1	CASSQYPGQETQYF
TRBJ2-4	TRBV11-3	CASSSRDSGNIQYF
TRBJ2-2	TRBV28	CASSLSDSMKLRIGELFF
TRBJ1-6	TRBV6-2/TRBV6-3	CVSWDRGYSPLHF
TRBJ2-3	TRBV12-3/TRBV12-4	CASSPTGRTQYF
TRBJ2-3	TRBV12-3/TRBV12-4	CASSLIGPDTQYF
TRBJ1-1	TRBV19	CASSMVQNTEAFF
TRBJ2-2	TRBV11-2	CASSLDQGGDTGELFF
TRBJ2-7	TRBV20-1	CSARDEGAGRTYEQYF
TRBJ2-7	TRBV27	CASSLFRAAYEQYF
TRBJ2-1	TRBV7-9	CAIVDNEQFF
TRBJ2-7	TRBV27	CASSLYLYEQYF
TRBJ2-2	TRBV7-7	CASSRGGSGTGELFF
TRBJ2-3	TRBV7-6	CASSLPEAGDHTDTQYF
TRBJ1-1	TRBV12-3/TRBV12-4	CASSLGVGTEAFF
TRBJ1-5	TRBV19	CASTEVWDSYQPQHF
TRBJ2-5	TRBV9	CASSTPRLNQETQYF
TRBJ2-1	TRBV7-9	CASSALGFRYNEQFF
TRBJ1-6	TRBV12-3/TRBV12-4	CASSPRRGVLHF
TRBJ2-5	TRBV6-2/TRBV6-3	CASSYSAGVLETQYF
TRBJ2-4	TRBV6-2/TRBV6-3	CASSYIGTDSFNIQYF
TRBJ2-1	TRBV10-3	CAPPTSPYNEQFF
TRBJ2-1	TRBV19	CASSTTLGSYNEQFF
TRBJ1-2	TRBV7-9	CASSSGTVNYGYTF
TRBJ2-5	TRBV7-8	CASSFLRVPTTSGGTLETQYF
TRBJ2-3	TRBV27	CASSWAGRPTDTQYF
TRBJ1-5	TRBV7-2	CASSLGHGGNQPQHF
TRBJ2-2	TRBV20-1	CSARSTGSGELFF
TRBJ1-1	TRBV6-6	CASSYVLDTEAFF
TRBJ1-2	TRBV12-3/TRBV12-4	CAITLDRVHFGGYTF
TRBJ1-2	TRBV6-2/TRBV6-3	CASSYWGPYGYTF
TRBJ2-7	TRBV15	CATSVVQGVHEQYF
TRBJ1-1	TRBV29-1	CSVSRNTEAFF
TRBJ2-2	TRBV27	CASSLFHGDAAGELFF
TRBJ2-2	TRBV27	CASRTFNAGELFF
TRBJ2-5	TRBV28	CASSLPTGGRQETQYF
TRBJ2-1	TRBV7-6	CACSSRGQVNEQFF
TRBJ1-5	TRBV7-2	CASSPRGANQPQHF
TRBJ1-1	TRBV7-6	CASRPKQTEAFF
TRBJ2-1	TRBV9	CASSGERGGDYNEQFF
TRBJ2-3	TRBV7-8	CASSLGVPTDTQYF
TRBJ2-1	TRBV6-5	CASSNGLADYEQFF
TRBJ1-2	TRBV27	CASQPGQGIDGYTF
TRBJ2-5	TRBV28	CASSLHLAGSYETQYF
TRBJ1-1	TRBV6-5	CASILTSGILGTEAFF
TRBJ1-2	TRBV29-1	CSVEPTRGGDYGYTF